This T cell receptor (beta chain) appears in the sequencing data of a study of CXCR3-negative and CXCR3-positive naive CD8 T cells. The libraries of TRB cDNA were constructed through 5' RACE using UMI labels. TCRdb re-called the 5' RACE reads and catalogs CDR3 proteins one per entry, DNA excluded. The sample yields roughly 65,000 distinct CDR3 sequences, of which the top ten take up 0.55% to 0.75%. Germline V gene data show CDR1 as LGHNA and CDR2 as YNFKEQ. This CDR3 is built from 11 residues. On this clonotype itself: The antigen remains unidentified.

Whole-study findings and limits: CXCR3-negative naive cells had less hydrophobic TRB CDR3s than did CXCR3-positive naive cells.

The chain links TRBV4-2 to TRBJ2-3. The source material was naive CXCR3+ CD8+ T cells from blood. The subset: CD45RO-CCR7+CD27+CD95- naive CD8+ T cells expressing CXCR3 (TNR3+). The clonotype comes from a human donor in good health. Some clones in this sample may be carry-over from other donors' samples. The CDR3 protein is CASSHGDTQYF.